Listed below are T cell receptor beta chains from one sample, sequenced in a study of neurological immune-mediated disorders. TCRdb recomputed calls from the 5' RACE reads with MiXCR, one row per CDR3 protein. Counted here are some 53,000 distinct CDR3 sequences, over 15% occurring once; the ten biggest clones make up roughly 4.4%. Specimen: PBMCs. These TCRs come from a man aged 60-69 years in good health. Each CDR3 is given with its conserved first and last residue. D genes are given only for firm matches. Part of the rows lack a size; the others show once, few, many or a class for expanded clones.

>TRBV27|.|TRBJ2-7|many
TGTGCCAGCAGCGGTAGAGAGGCTTCCTACGAGCAGTACTTC
CASSGREASYEQYF
>TRBV4-1|TRBD2|TRBJ2-7|many
TGCGCCAGCGCCAGGCGGGAGGGGTGGGACGAGCAGTACTTC
CASARREGWDEQYF
>TRBV11-2|TRBD2|TRBJ2-3|many
TGTGCCAGCAGCGGTAGCGGGAGGAACACAGATACGCAGTATTTT
CASSGSGRNTDTQYF
>TRBV20-1|TRBD2|TRBJ2-3|many
TGCAGTGCGGCTAGCGGATCCACAGATACGCAGTATTTT
CSAASGSTDTQYF
>TRBV5-6|.|TRBJ1-1|.
TGTGCCAGCAGCCCAGGAGATCGGGTCCAGGTATGGCCTGAAGCTTTCTTT
CASSPGDRVQVWPEAFF
>TRBV10-3|.|TRBJ2-7|.
TGTGCCATCAGTGAGTCAAGCGTGAGCCTTGGGGAGCAGTACTTC
CAISESSVSLGEQYF
>TRBV5-1|.|TRBJ2-3|many
TGCGCCAGCAGTCAACGAGGGGACGGTACGTCGGATACGCAGTATTTT
CASSQRGDGTSDTQYF
>TRBV29-1|.|TRBJ2-2|.
TGCAGCGTTGAAATAACGATTACTGGGGAGCCGTTTTTT
CSVEITITGEPFF
>TRBV28|.|TRBJ2-7|many
TGTGCCAGCAGCACCCCTTCAGGACAGTACTTC
CASSTPSGQYF
>TRBV29-1|.|TRBJ1-2|many
TGCAGCGTTGAACGACGGGTTGGCTACACCTTC
CSVERRVGYTF
>TRBV12-3/TRBV12-4|.|TRBJ2-7|many
TGTGCCAGCAGTTTAGCCAGAGCGTACGAGCAGTACTTC
CASSLARAYEQYF
>TRBV6-6|.|TRBJ2-7|many
TGTGCCAGCAGTTGGGGGGCCGACTCCTACGAGCAGTACTTC
CASSWGADSYEQYF
>TRBV7-2|.|TRBJ2-7|many
TGTGCCAGCAGCTACCCGGGAGCCCACTACGAGCAGTACTTC
CASSYPGAHYEQYF
>TRBV6-2/TRBV6-3|.|TRBJ2-7|many
TGTGCCAGCAGTCCAGGGGGGCCCTACGAGCAGTACTTC
CASSPGGPYEQYF
>TRBV28|TRBD2|TRBJ2-7|many
TGTGCCAGCACCCGCGGGGGGTCCTACGAGCAGTACTTC
CASTRGGSYEQYF
>TRBV2|.|TRBJ2-3|many
TGTGCCAGCAGTGAATCTTACAGGAATACGCAGTATTTT
CASSESYRNTQYF
>TRBV12-3/TRBV12-4|TRBD2|TRBJ2-1|many
TGTGCCAGCAGCTGGACTAGCGGGATAGGCAATGAGCAGTTCTTC
CASSWTSGIGNEQFF
>TRBV7-2|.|TRBJ2-2|many
TGTGCCAGCAGCTCTAGGCGGGTTACCGGGGAGCTGTTTTTT
CASSSRRVTGELFF
>TRBV3-1|.|TRBJ2-3|.
TGTGCCAGTCACGGGAGCACAGATACGCAGTATTTT
CASHGSTDTQYF
>TRBV20-1|.|TRBJ2-1|many
TGCAGTGCTCCCCTGGGGATCTTCGGTGAGCAGTTCTTC
CSAPLGIFGEQFF
>TRBV30|TRBD1|TRBJ1-2|.
TGTGCCTGGGGCCGGGACAGACCATATGGCTACACCTTC
CAWGRDRPYGYTF
>TRBV20-1|TRBD2|TRBJ2-1|many
TGCAGTGGCGATAGCGGGAAAAATGAGGGAGGGAATGAGCAGTTCTTC
CSGDSGKNEGGNEQFF
>TRBV20-1|.|TRBJ2-3|many
TGCAGTGCCGGAGAGGAGGATACGCAGTATTTT
CSAGEEDTQYF
>TRBV29-1|.|TRBJ2-7|many
TGCAGCGTTGTGGTAGACTACGAGCAGTACTTC
CSVVVDYEQYF
>TRBV12-3/TRBV12-4|TRBD1|TRBJ2-2|many
TGTGCCAGCAGTAGAACAGGGGATGGCGGGGAGCTGTTTTTT
CASSRTGDGGELFF
>TRBV7-2|TRBD1|TRBJ1-2|many
TGTGCCAGCAGCCGGGACAGGGTGAACTATGGCTACACCTTC
CASSRDRVNYGYTF
>TRBV7-2|.|TRBJ1-3|many
TGTGCCAGCAGCCCTCCCCCTTTGGGGCTGGGAGACACCATATATTTT
CASSPPPLGLGDTIYF
>TRBV5-5|TRBD1|TRBJ2-5|many
TGTGCCAGCAGCTCGGACAGGGTGGAGACCCAGTACTTC
CASSSDRVETQYF
>TRBV2|TRBD1|TRBJ2-3|many
TGTGCCAGCAGTGTGGGACAGGGCACAGATACGCAGTATTTT
CASSVGQGTDTQYF
>TRBV6-5|.|TRBJ1-1|.
TGTGCCAGCAGTTACTCTTCTTGGTCCCAGGGATCGACTGAAGATTTCTTT
CASSYSSWSQGSTEDFF
>TRBV2|TRBD2|TRBJ2-5|.
TGTGCCAGCAGTGGAGCATTGGCGGGAGACGGAGAGACCCAGTACTTC
CASSGALAGDGETQYF
>TRBV12-3/TRBV12-4|TRBD1|TRBJ1-5|many
TGTGCCAGCACCCTTGGGACAGGGATTAGCAATCAGCCCCAGCATTTT
CASTLGTGISNQPQHF
>TRBV4-1|TRBD1|TRBJ1-1|many
TGCGCCAGCAGCACGGGACAGGGAGGGGCAGGTATGTCTGAAGCTTTCTTT
CASSTGQGGAGMSEAFF
>TRBV29-1|.|TRBJ2-3|many
TGCAGCGCAACCCCCTTGGCCTCCCCAGATACGCAGTATTTT
CSATPLASPDTQYF
>TRBV5-1|.|TRBJ2-7|many
TGCGCCAGCAGCTTGACTCAGGGACCCTACGAGCAGTACTTC
CASSLTQGPYEQYF
>TRBV9|TRBD2|TRBJ2-1|many
TGTGCCAGCAGCGTAGGGCTAGCGGGAGAGGAGCAGTTCTTC
CASSVGLAGEEQFF
>TRBV6-6|.|TRBJ2-3|.
TGTGCCAGCAGTTACGTCCAGGGCGGGACAGATACGCAGTATTTT
CASSYVQGGTDTQYF
>TRBV12-3/TRBV12-4|.|TRBJ2-1|many
TGTGCCAGCAGTTTATCTCTAATAGGCGATGAGCAGTTCTTC
CASSLSLIGDEQFF
>TRBV12-3/TRBV12-4|TRBD2|TRBJ2-2|many
TGTGCCAGCAGTCCTATCGGACTAGCGGGACGTACCGGGGAGCTGTTTTTT
CASSPIGLAGRTGELFF
>TRBV5-1|TRBD2|TRBJ2-7|few
TGCGCCAGCAGTCACCGACTAGCCGGAGGTGACGAGCAGTACTTC
CASSHRLAGGDEQYF
>TRBV7-2|TRBD2|TRBJ2-7|few
TGTGCCAGCAGCTCCCCAACTAGCGGGAGGGTCTACGAGCAGTACTTC
CASSSPTSGRVYEQYF
>TRBV20-1|.|TRBJ2-7|many
TGCAGTGCTAGCCCCTACGAGCAGTACTTC
CSASPYEQYF
>TRBV7-2|.|TRBJ2-7|many
TGTGCCAGCAGCTTTGAGCGCGACTTCTACGAGCAGTACTTC
CASSFERDFYEQYF
>TRBV7-8|TRBD2|TRBJ2-7|many
TGTGCCAGCACATGGGGAGAAGCGGGGGTCGAGCAGTACTTC
CASTWGEAGVEQYF
>TRBV28|.|TRBJ2-3|many
TGTGCCAGCAGTCCGATAAACTCTTGGTCCACAGATACGCAGTATTTT
CASSPINSWSTDTQYF
>TRBV25-1|TRBD1|TRBJ1-1|many
TGTGCCTCCCAAGGGTACTCGGACAGGACAGGCACTGAAGCTTTCTTT
CASQGYSDRTGTEAFF
>TRBV29-1|TRBD1|TRBJ2-5|many
TGCAGCGTTGAAGGGGACAGGGTTTCGGAGACCCAGTACTTC
CSVEGDRVSETQYF
>TRBV10-3|.|TRBJ2-3|many
TGTGCCATCAGTGAGATGCGGGACACAGATACGCAGTATTTT
CAISEMRDTDTQYF
>TRBV11-2|TRBD1|TRBJ1-1|many
TGTGCCAGCAGCTTGCGACAGGGGGGAGCTTTCTTT
CASSLRQGGAFF
>TRBV5-1|.|TRBJ2-1|.
TGCGCCAGCAGCCGGGACCCACCCTTCGGTGAGCAGTTCTTC
CASSRDPPFGEQFF